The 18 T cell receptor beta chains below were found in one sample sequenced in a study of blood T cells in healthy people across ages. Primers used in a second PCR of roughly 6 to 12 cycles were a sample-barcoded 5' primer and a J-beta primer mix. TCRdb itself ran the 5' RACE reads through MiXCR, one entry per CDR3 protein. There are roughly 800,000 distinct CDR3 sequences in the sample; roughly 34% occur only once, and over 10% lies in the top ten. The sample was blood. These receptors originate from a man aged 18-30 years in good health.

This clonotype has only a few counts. The CDR3 DNA is TGCAGTGCAAGTACAGGGTACGAGTTGAGTACGCAGTATTTT. This codes for CSASTGYELSTQYF. J is TRBJ2-3 and V is TRBV20-1; possible D gene TRBD1, 6 bases. The CDR3 runs 14 residues. V was shortened by 6 bases and J by 8 bases, with 21 bases between the two germline ends. Germline V lookup: CDR1 DFQATT, CDR2 SNEGSKA (reference sequence).

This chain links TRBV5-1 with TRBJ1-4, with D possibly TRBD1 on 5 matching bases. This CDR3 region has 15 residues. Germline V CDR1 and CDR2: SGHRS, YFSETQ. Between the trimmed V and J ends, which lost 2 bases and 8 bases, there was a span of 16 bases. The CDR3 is CASSFGGGVGEKLFF. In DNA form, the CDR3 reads TGCGCCAGCAGCTTCGGTGGGGGTGTAGGGGAAAAACTGTTTTTT.

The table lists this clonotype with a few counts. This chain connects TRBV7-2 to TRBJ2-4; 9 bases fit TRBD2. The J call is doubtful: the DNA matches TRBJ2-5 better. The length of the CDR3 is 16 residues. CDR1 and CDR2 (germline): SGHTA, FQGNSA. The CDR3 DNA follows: TGTGCCAGCAGCTTATGGGTAGCGGGGGCTTGGGAGACCCAGTACTTC. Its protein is CASSLWVAGAWETQYF.

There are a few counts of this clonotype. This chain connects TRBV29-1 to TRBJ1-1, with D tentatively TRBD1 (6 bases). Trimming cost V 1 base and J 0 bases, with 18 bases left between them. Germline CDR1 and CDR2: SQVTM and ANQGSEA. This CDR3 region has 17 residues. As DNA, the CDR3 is TGCAGCGTTGAAGGGGAGGTAGGACAGCCTATGAACACTGAAGCTTTCTTT. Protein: CSVEGEVGQPMNTEAFF.

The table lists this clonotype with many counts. CDR3 DNA: TGCAGTGCTGGGGGACAGGGGACCCAAGAGACCCAGTACTTC. It encodes CSAGGQGTQETQYF. The rearrangement joins TRBV20-1 to TRBJ2-5, with TRBD1 identical over 10 bases. The junction had 4 bases not matched to a gene; V was cut back by 5 bases and J by 1 base. The CDR3 length is 14 residues. Germline V gene sequence: CDR1 DFQATT, CDR2 SNEGSKA (reference sequence).

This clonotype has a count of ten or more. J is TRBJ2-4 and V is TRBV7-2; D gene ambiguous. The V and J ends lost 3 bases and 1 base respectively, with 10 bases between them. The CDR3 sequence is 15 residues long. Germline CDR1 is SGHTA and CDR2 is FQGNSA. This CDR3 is CASSFSTGAKNIQYF. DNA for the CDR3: TGTGCCAGCAGCTTTTCGACTGGGGCCAAAAACATTCAGTACTTC. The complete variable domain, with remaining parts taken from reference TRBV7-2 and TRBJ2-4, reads GAGVSQSPSNKVTEKGKDVELRCDPISGHTALYWYRQSLGQGLEFLIYFQGNSAPDKSGLPSDRFSAERTGGSVSTLTIQRTQQEDSAVYLCASSFSTGAKNIQYFGAGTRLSVL.

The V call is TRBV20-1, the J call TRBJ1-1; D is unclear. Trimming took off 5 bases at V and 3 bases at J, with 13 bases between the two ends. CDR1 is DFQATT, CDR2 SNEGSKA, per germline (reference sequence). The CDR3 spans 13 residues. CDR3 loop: CSAGVGRDTEAFF. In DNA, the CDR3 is TGCAGTGCTGGTGTCGGGAGGGACACTGAAGCTTTCTTT.

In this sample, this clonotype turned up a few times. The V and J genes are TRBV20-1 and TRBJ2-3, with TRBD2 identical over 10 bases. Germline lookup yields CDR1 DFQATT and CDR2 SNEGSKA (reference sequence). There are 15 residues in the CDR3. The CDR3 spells CSSRTSGLGTDTQYF. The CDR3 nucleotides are TGCAGCTCAAGGACTAGCGGTTTAGGAACAGATACGCAGTATTTT.

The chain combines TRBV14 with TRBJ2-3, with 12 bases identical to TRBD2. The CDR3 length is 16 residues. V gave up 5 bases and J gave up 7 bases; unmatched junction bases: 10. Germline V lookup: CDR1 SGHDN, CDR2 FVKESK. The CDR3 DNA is TGTGCCAGCAGCATCTTACTAGCGGGGGGACCCAATACGCAGTATTTT. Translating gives CASSILLAGGPNTQYF.

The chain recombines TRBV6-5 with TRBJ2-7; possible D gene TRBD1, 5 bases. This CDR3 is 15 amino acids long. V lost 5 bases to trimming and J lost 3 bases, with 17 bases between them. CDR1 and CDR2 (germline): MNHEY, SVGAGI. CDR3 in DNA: TGTGCCAGCAGTGCGACAGACACAATAAACTACGAGCAGTACTTC. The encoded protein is CASSATDTINYEQYF.

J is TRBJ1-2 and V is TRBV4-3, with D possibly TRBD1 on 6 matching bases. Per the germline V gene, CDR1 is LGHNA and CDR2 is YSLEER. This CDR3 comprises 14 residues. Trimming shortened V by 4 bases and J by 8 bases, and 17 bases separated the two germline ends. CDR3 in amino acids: CASSRDTGFEGYTF. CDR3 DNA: TGCGCCAGCAGCCGAGATACAGGGTTCGAGGGCTACACCTTC.

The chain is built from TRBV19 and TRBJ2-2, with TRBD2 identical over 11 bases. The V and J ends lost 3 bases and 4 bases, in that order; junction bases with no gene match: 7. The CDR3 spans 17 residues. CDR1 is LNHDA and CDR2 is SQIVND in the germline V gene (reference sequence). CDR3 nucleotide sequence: TGTGCCAGTAGTATTGGGACTAGCGGTTCCGGCACCGGGGAGCTGTTTTTT. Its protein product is CASSIGTSGSGTGELFF.

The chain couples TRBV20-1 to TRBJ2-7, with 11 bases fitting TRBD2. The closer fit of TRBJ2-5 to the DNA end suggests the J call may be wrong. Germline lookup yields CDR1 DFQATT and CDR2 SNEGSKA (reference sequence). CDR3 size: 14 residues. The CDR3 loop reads CSARSSGRSGTQYF. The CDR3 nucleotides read TGCAGTGCTAGGTCTAGCGGGAGGTCAGGGACCCAGTACTTC.

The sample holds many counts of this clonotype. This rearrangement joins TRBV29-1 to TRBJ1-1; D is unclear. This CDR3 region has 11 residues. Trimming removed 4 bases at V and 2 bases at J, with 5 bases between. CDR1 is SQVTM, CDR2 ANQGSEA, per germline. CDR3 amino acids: CSVVGNTEAFF. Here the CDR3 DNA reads TGCAGCGTTGTGGGAAACACTGAAGCTTTCTTT.

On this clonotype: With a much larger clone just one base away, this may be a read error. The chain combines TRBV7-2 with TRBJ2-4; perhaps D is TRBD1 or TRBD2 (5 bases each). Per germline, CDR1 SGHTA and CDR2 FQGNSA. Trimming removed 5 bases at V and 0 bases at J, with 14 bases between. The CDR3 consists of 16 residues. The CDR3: CASSGRGHPAKNIQYF. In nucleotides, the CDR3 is TGTGCCAGCAGCGGCCGGGGCCATCCAGCCAAAAACATTCAGTACTTC.

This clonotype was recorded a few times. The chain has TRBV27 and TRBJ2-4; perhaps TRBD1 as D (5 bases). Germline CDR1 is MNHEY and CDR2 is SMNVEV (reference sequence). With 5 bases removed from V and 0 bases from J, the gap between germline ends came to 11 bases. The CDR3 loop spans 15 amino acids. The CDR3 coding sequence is TGTGCCAGCAGTGAGGACATACTAGCCAAAAACATTCAGTACTTC. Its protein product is CASSEDILAKNIQYF.

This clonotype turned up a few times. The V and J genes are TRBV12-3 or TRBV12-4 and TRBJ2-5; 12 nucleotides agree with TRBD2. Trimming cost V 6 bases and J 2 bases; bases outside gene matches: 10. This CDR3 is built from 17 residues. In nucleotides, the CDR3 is TGTGCCAGCAGCCGACCGGGACTAGCGGGCTGGCAAGAGACCCAGTACTTC. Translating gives CASSRPGLAGWQETQYF.

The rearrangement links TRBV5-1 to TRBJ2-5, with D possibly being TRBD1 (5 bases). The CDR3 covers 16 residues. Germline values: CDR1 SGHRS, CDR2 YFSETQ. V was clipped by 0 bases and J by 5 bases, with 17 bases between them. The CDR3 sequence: CASSLGLDNIGETQYF. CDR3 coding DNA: TGCGCCAGCAGCTTGGGTCTGGACAATATAGGGGAGACCCAGTACTTC.